This TCR beta chain was profiled in a study of T cell responses to AZD1222 COVID-19 vaccine. TCRdb's copy holds only in-frame clones and misses some; the assay was immunoSEQ multiplex PCR. Of 130,000 to 150,000 clones in the sample, roughly 80% were seen once. In this sample, this clone turned up once. Its antigen is not identified. Study-level findings and limits: Baseline serology detected seropositivity in only a handful of AZD1222 recipients. Increased Spike-specific TCR breadth and depth were observed after two AZD1222 doses. White British donors predominated, females outnumbered males, and clonal diversity was possibly underestimated. The study sampled repertoires only after the peak T cell response.

This specimen was peripheral blood, taken on day 0 of MenACWY control vaccination. The receptor was derived from an adult in good health.

The CDR3 nucleotides are TGTGCCAGTAGTCCAATAGACAGGGGAGCTAACTATGGCTACACCTTC. Its protein is CASSPIDRGANYGYTF. This chain joins TRBV19 and TRBJ1-2, with 8 bases identical to TRBD1. The CDR3 is 16 residues long. V shed 5 bases and J 0 bases; nucleotides not matched to a gene: 8. Germline V CDR1 and CDR2: LNHDA, SQIVND (reference sequence).